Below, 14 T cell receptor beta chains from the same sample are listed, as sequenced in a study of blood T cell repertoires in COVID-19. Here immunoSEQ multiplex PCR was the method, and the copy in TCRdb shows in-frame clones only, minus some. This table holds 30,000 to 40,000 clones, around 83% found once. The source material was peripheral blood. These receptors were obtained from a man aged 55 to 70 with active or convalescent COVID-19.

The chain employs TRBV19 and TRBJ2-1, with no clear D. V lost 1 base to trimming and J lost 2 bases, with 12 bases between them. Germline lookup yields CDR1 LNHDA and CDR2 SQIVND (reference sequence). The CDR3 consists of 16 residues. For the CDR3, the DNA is TGTGCCAGTAGTATAGGAGGAGTCCGGGCCTACAATGAGCAGTTCTTC. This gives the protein CASSIGGVRAYNEQFF.

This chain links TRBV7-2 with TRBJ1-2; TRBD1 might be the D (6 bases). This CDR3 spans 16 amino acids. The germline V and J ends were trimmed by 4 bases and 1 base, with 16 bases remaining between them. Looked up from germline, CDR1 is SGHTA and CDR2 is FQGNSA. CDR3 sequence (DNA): TGTGCCAGCAGCTCACGATGGGGGGGCCTTAACTATGGCTACACCTTC. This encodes CASSSRWGGLNYGYTF.

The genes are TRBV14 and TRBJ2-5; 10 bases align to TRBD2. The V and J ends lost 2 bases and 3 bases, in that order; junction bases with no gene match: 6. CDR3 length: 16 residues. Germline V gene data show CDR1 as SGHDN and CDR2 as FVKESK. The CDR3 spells CASSQYALAGKETQYF. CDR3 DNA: TGTGCCAGCAGCCAATACGCACTAGCGGGAAAAGAGACCCAGTACTTC.

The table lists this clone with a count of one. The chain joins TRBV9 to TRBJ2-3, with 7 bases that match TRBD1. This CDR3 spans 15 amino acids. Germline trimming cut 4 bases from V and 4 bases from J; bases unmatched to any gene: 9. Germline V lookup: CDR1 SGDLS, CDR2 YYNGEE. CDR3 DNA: TGTGCCAGCAGCAAGAGGGGGCTGGGACCAGATACGCAGTATTTT. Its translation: CASSKRGLGPDTQYF.

The chain's CDR3 is CASSLSWGQGETQYF. CDR3 nucleotide sequence: TGCGCCAGCAGCCTGAGTTGGGGGCAGGGAGAGACCCAGTACTTC. V usage is TRBV4-3 and J usage is TRBJ2-5, with D maybe TRBD1 (6 bases). V lost 4 bases, J lost 4 bases, and 16 bases lay in between. This CDR3 has 15 amino acids. The germline CDR1 and CDR2 sequences are LGHNA and YSLEER.

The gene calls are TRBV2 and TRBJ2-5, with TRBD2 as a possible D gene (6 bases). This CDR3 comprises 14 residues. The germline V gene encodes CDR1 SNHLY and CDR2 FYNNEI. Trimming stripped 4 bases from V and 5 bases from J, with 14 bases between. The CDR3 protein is CASSGMNSGETQYF. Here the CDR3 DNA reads TGTGCCAGCAGTGGGATGAACAGCGGGGAGACCCAGTACTTC.

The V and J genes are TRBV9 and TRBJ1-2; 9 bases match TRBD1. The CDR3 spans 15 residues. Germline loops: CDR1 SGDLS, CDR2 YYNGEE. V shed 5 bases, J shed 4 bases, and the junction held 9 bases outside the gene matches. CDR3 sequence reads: CASRPDPQGAYGYTF. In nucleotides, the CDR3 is TGTGCCAGCAGGCCTGACCCACAGGGGGCCTATGGCTACACCTTC.

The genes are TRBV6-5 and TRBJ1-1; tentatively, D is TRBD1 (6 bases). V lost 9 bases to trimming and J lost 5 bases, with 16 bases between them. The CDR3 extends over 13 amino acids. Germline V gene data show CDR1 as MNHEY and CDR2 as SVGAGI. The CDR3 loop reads CASPPGTKTEAFF. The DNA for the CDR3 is TGTGCCAGTCCCCCCGGGACAAAGACTGAAGCTTTCTTT.

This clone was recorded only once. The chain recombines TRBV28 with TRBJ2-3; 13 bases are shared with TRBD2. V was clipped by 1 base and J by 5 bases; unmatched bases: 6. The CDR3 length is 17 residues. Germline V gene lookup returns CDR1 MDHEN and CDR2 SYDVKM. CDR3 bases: TGTGCCAGCAGTTTATCTCGGACTAGCGGGAGATTAGATACGCAGTATTTT. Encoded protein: CASSLSRTSGRLDTQYF.

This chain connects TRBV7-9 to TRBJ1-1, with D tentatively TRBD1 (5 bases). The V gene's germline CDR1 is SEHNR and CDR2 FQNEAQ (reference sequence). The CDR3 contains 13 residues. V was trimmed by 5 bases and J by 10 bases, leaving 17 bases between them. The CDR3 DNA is TGTGCCAGCAGCAAGCGACAGTACGCGTCAGCTTTCTTT. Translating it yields CASSKRQYASAFF.

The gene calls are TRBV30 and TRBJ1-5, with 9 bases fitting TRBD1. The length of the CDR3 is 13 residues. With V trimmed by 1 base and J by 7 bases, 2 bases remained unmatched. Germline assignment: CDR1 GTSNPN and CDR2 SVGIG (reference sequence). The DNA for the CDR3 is TGTGCCTGGAGTGGACAGGGGGAACAGCCCCAGCATTTT. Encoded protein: CAWSGQGEQPQHF. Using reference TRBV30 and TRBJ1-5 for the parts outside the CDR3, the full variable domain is SQTIHQWPATLVQPVGSPLSLECTVEGTSNPNLYWYRQAAGRGLQLLFYSVGIGQISSEVPQNLSASRPQDRQFILSSKKLLLSDSGFYLCAWSGQGEQPQHFGDGTRLSIL.

CDR3 sequence (DNA): TGTGCCAGCAGTCCAACAGGAAGGATGAACACTGAAGCTTTCTTT. It encodes CASSPTGRMNTEAFF. The rearrangement uses TRBV28 and TRBJ1-1, with a tentative D call TRBD1 (5 bases). Per the germline V gene, CDR1 is MDHEN and CDR2 is SYDVKM. The length of the CDR3 is 15 residues. Trimming removed 5 bases at V and 0 bases at J, with 13 bases between.

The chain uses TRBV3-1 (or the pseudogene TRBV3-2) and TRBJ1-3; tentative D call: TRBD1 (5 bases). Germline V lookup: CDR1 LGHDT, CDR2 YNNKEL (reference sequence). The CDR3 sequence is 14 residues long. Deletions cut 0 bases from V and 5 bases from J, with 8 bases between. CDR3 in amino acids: CASSQDRGRNTIYF. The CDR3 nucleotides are TGTGCCAGCAGCCAAGATAGGGGTCGAAACACCATATATTTT.

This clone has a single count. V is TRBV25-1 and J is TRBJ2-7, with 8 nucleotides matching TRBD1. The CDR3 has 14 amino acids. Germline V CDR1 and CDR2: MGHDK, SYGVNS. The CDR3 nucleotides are TGTGCCAGCAGGGAATGGGACAGGTCCTACGAGCAGTACGTC. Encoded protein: CASREWDRSYEQYV.